This T cell receptor beta chain was obtained from a study of glioma-infiltrating T cells after dendritic cell vaccination. Amplification used 60 V beta primers and 13 J beta primers. Assay: immunoSEQ multiplex PCR; the TCRdb copy retains only in-frame clones and omits some. The sample includes fewer than 45,000 clones, around four fifths of them seen just once. In its sample, this clone was seen once. The CDR3 covers 11 residues. V was cut by 5 bases and J by 6 bases, with 7 bases left in between. Per germline, CDR1 LGHNA and CDR2 YSLEER. Blood PBMC samples: pre-vaccination, two weeks post third vaccination, and at tumor progression.

V gene TRBV4-3 combines with J gene TRBJ1-1; D is uncertain. This TCR derives from a human donor with glioblastoma. The source was blood, collected before dendritic cell vaccination. This CDR3 is CASSNTAEAFF. The CDR3, as DNA: TGCGCCAGCAGCAATACAGCTGAAGCTTTCTTT.